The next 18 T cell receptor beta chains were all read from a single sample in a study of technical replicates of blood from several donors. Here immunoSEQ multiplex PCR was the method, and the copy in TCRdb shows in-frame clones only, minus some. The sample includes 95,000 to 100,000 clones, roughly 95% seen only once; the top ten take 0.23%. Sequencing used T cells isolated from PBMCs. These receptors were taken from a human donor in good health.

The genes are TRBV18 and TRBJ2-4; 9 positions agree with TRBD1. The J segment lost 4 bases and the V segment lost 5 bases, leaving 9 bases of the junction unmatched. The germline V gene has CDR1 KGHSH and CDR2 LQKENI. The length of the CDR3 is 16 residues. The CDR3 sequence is CASSSTGGAGKNIQYF. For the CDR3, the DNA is TGTGCCAGCTCATCGACAGGGGGGGCTGGTAAAAACATTCAGTACTTC.

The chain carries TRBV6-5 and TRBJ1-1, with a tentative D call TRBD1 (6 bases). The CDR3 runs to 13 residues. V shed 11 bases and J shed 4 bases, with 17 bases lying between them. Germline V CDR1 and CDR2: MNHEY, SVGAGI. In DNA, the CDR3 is TGTGCCGCCAAAGGGGGTCCACTCACTGAAGCTTTCTTT. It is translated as CAAKGGPLTEAFF.

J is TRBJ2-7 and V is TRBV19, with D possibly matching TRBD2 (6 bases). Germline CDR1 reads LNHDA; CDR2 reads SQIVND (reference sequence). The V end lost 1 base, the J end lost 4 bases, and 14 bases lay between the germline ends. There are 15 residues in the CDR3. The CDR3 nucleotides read TGTGCCAGTAGTATAGGCCCCCGGGGGTCATACGAGCAGTACTTC. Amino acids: CASSIGPRGSYEQYF. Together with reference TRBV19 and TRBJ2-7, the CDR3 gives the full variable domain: DGGITQSPKYLFRKEGQNVTLSCEQNLNHDAMYWYRQDPGQGLRLIYYSQIVNDFQKGDIAEGYSVSREKKESFPLTVTSAQKNPTAFYLCASSIGPRGSYEQYFGPGTRLTVT.

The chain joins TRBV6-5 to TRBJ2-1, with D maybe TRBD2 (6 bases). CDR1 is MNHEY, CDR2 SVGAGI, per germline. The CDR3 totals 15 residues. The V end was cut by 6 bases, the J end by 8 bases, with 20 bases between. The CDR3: CASSQPPRGRDEQFF. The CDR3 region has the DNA TGTGCCAGCAGCCAGCCCCCGCGGGGCAGGGATGAGCAGTTCTTC.

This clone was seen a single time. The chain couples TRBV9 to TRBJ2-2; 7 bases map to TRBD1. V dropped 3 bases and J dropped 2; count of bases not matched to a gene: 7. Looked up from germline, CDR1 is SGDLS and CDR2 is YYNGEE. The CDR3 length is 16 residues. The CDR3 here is CASSASQGYNTGELFF. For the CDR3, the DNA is TGTGCCAGCAGCGCATCACAGGGGTACAACACCGGGGAGCTGTTTTTT.

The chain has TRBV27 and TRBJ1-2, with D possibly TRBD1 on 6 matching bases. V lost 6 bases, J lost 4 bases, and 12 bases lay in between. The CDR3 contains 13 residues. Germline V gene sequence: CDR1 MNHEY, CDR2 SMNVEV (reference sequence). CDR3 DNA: TGTGCCAGCAGGGGGACACTCGGCTATGGCTACACCTTC. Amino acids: CASRGTLGYGYTF.

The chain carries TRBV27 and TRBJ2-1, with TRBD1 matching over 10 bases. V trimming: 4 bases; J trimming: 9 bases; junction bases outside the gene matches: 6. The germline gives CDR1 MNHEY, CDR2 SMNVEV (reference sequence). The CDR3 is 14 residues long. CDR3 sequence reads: CASSSRQGAREQFF. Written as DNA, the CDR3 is TGTGCCAGCAGTTCCCGACAGGGGGCGCGTGAGCAGTTCTTC.

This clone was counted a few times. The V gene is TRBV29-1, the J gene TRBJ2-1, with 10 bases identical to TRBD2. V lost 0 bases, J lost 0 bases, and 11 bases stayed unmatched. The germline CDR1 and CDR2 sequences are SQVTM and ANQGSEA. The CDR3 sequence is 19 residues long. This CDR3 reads CSVEDPHRLAGHSYNEQFF. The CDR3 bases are TGCAGCGTTGAAGACCCCCACCGACTAGCGGGTCACTCCTACAATGAGCAGTTCTTC.

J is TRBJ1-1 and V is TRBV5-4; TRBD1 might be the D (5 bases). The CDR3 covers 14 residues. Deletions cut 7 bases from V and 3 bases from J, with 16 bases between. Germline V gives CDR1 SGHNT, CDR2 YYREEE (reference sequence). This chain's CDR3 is CASVKRGGDTEAFF. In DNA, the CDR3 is TGTGCCAGCGTTAAACGGGGAGGGGACACTGAAGCTTTCTTT.

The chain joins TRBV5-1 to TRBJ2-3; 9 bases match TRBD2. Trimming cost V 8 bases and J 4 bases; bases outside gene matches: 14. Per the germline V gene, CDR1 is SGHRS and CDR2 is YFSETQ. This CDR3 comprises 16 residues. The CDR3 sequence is CASYLLAGGPSDTQYF. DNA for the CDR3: TGCGCCAGTTACTTGCTCGCGGGAGGGCCCTCAGATACGCAGTATTTT.

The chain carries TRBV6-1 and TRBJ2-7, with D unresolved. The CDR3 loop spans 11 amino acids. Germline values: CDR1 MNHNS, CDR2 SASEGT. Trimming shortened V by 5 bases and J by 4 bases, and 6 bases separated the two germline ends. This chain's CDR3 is CASSNRYEQYF. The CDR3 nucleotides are TGTGCCAGCAGTAACAGATACGAGCAGTACTTC.

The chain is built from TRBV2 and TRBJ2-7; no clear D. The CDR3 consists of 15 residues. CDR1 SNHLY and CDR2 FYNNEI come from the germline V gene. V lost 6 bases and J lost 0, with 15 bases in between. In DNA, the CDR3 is TGTGCCAGCAGAGACGACACCTTAAGCTCCTACGAGCAGTACTTC. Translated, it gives CASRDDTLSSYEQYF.

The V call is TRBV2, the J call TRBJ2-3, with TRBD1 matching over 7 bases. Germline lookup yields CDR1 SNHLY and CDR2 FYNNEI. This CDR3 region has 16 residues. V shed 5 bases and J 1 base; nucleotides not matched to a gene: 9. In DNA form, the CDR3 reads TGTGCCAGCAGTAACGCACTCGGACAGGGCACAGATACGCAGTATTTT. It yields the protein CASSNALGQGTDTQYF.

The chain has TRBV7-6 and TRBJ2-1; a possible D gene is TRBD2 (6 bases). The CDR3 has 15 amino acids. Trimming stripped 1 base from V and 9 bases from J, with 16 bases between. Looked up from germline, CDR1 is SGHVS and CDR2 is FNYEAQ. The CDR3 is CASSLVGLGEGEQFF. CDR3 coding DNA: TGTGCCAGCAGCTTAGTGGGACTGGGCGAAGGTGAGCAGTTCTTC.

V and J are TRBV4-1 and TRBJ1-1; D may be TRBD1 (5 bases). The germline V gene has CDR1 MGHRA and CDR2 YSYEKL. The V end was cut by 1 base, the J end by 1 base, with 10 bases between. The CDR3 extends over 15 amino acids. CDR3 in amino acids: CASSQVRVSNTEAFF. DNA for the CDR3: TGCGCCAGCAGCCAAGTCAGGGTCTCGAACACTGAAGCTTTCTTT.

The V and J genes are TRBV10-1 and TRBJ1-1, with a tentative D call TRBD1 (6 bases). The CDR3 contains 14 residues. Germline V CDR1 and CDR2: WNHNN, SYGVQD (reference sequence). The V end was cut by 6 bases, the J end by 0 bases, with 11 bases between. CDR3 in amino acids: CASSAGQMNTEAFF. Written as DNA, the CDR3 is TGCGCCAGCAGCGCAGGACAGATGAACACTGAAGCTTTCTTT.

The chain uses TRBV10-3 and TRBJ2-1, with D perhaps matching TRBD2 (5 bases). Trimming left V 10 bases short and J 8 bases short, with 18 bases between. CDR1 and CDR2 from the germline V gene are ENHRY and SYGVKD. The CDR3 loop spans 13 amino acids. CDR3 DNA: TGTGCCACTTACGAGACGGGGAGAGATGAGCAGTTCTTC. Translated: CATYETGRDEQFF.

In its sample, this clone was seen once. The CDR3 is CASSQDRGWGNQPQHF. DNA for the CDR3: TGTGCCAGCAGCCAAGATCGGGGTTGGGGCAATCAGCCCCAGCATTTT. The chain employs TRBV14 and TRBJ1-5, with no clear D. Germline-derived CDR1 and CDR2 are SGHDN and FVKESK. The CDR3 contains 16 residues. The V and J ends lost 0 bases and 2 bases respectively, with 11 bases between them. The variable domain in full, completed from reference TRBV14 and TRBJ1-5, reads EAGVTQFPSHSVIEKGQTVTLRCDPISGHDNLYWYRRVMGKEIKFLLHFVKESKQDESGMPNNRFLAERTGGTYSTLKVQPAELEDSGVYFCASSQDRGWGNQPQHFGDGTRLSIL.